These T cell receptor beta chains were read from a single sample in a study of T cell changes during pregnancy in multiple sclerosis. The method was immunoSEQ multiplex PCR; TCRdb's version includes in-frame clones alone and lacks a portion of them. The data show about 70,000 clones, roughly 94% seen once. Sequencing used peripheral blood, obtained in the third trimester of pregnancy. The source is a female donor with multiple sclerosis, enrolled in a pregnancy study. Each CDR3 is given with its conserved first and last residue. D genes are given only for firm matches. Size is stated for part of the rows, as once, few or many counts, or as a class when the clone is expanded.

d_gene,abundance,v_gene,j_gene,CDR3nt,CDR3aa
NA,NA,TRBV11-3,TRBJ2-7,TGTGCCAGCAGCTCCGGGGGCTACGAGCAGTACTTC,CASSSGGYEQYF
NA,NA,TRBV9,TRBJ1-3,TGTGCCAGCAGCGTAGAGCCAATACAGGGAGGAAACACCATATATTTT,CASSVEPIQGGNTIYF
NA,NA,TRBV5-1,TRBJ1-1,TGCGCCAGCAGCTTCTGGGGGCAGGGTGGGGCAGAAGCTTTCTTT,CASSFWGQGGAEAFF
TRBD2,NA,TRBV10-3,TRBJ2-3,TGTGCCATCAGTGTCCCGGCGGGGGGGATTAGAGGTACGCAGTATTTT,CAISVPAGGIRGTQYF
NA,NA,TRBV21-1,TRBJ1-6,TGTGCCAGCAGCAAAGTCCCCCAGGGTGCCTATAATTCACCCCTCCACTTT,CASSKVPQGAYNSPLHF
NA,NA,TRBV9,TRBJ2-1,TGTGCCAGCAGCGTAGAGGCTAGTTGGGAGCAGTTCTTC,CASSVEASWEQFF
TRBD1,NA,TRBV7-9,TRBJ1-2,TGTGCCAGCAGCTTAGCGCTATGGCAGGGGGCGCAGGGCTACACCTTC,CASSLALWQGAQGYTF
NA,NA,TRBV18,TRBJ1-1,TGTGCCAGCTCACTGTTAGGGGATACACACACTGAAGCTTTCTTT,CASSLLGDTHTEAFF
TRBD1,once,TRBV30,TRBJ1-2,TGTGCCTGGAGTGCAACCGGGACAGGGTTCTATGGCTACACCTTC,CAWSATGTGFYGYTF
TRBD2,NA,TRBV11-3,TRBJ2-1,TGTGCCAGCAGCTTGACTAGCGGGGGCCCCCGGTTCTTC,CASSLTSGGPRFF
TRBD2,NA,TRBV5-6,TRBJ2-4,TGTGCCAGCACTTTTGGGAGGGTTGGCAAAAACATTCAGTACTTC,CASTFGRVGKNIQYF
NA,NA,TRBV11-2,TRBJ2-7,TGTGCCAGCAGCTTATCTGAAGGAGTCTACGAGCAGTACTTC,CASSLSEGVYEQYF
NA,NA,TRBV30,TRBJ1-5,TGTGCCTGGAGAAGATGGAGGGAGAATCAGCCCCAGCATTTT,CAWRRWRENQPQHF
NA,NA,TRBV7-2,TRBJ2-3,TGTGCCAGCAGAACCACAGGCGGCACAGATACGCAGTATTTT,CASRTTGGTDTQYF
TRBD2,NA,TRBV7-2,TRBJ2-3,TGTGCCAGCAGCTTGTCGAGCGGGAGGTTTGATACGCAGTATTTT,CASSLSSGRFDTQYF
NA,NA,TRBV10-3,TRBJ2-3,TGTGCCATCTCCGGGCGGGGGCTCACAGATACGCAGTATTTT,CAISGRGLTDTQYF
NA,NA,TRBV19,TRBJ1-2,TGTGCCAGTAGACAACGCCCCCGGGGATTGGACTATGGCTACACCTTC,CASRQRPRGLDYGYTF
TRBD1,few,TRBV5-6,TRBJ1-2,TGTGCCAGCAGCCCGGGACAGGGGTATGGCTACACCTTC,CASSPGQGYGYTF
TRBD1,NA,TRBV7-2,TRBJ1-2,TGTGCCAGCAGCTTAGCTCAGGGGGCAGAGGGCTACACCTTC,CASSLAQGAEGYTF
NA,NA,TRBV19,TRBJ1-1,TGTGCCAGTAGTCCCACAGAGACCTTTGAAGCTTTCTTT,CASSPTETFEAFF
NA,NA,TRBV5-4,TRBJ1-6,TGTGCCAGCAGCATTGGCGGGGTAGGAGGGATTAGTTCACCCCTCCACTTT,CASSIGGVGGISSPLHF
NA,NA,TRBV21-1,TRBJ1-4,TGTGCCAGCAGCAACAACAGGGGACCTAGGGCAACTAATGAAAAACTGTTTTTT,CASSNNRGPRATNEKLFF
NA,NA,TRBV27,TRBJ1-1,TGTGCCAGCATTCGAAGCCGGGCCCTAAGCGGGAACACTGAAGCTTTCTTT,CASIRSRALSGNTEAFF
TRBD2,NA,TRBV5-5,TRBJ2-7,TGTGCCAGCAGCTTGGGCCCGGGACTAGGAGCCTACGAGCAGTACTTC,CASSLGPGLGAYEQYF